This T cell receptor (beta chain) was recovered during a study of T-cell reconstitution after alpha-beta-depleted transplantation in children. General study results and limits: T-cell counts and diversity were attributed mostly to newly produced T cells one year after transplant.

This clonotype came up a few times. Its antigen is as yet unknown. Unique molecular identifiers tagged the TCRbeta library. TCRdb reprocessed the PCR reads with MiXCR, giving one entry per CDR3 protein. The repertoire has a few hundred thousand distinct CDR3 sequences, around 27% of them found once; the top ten carry under 45%. The CDR3 is 15 residues long. The V gene's germline CDR1 is MNHGY and CDR2 SVAAGI. V lost 4 bases and J lost 4; bases outside the gene matches: 2. The V gene is TRBV6-9, the J gene TRBJ2-5, with 14 bases lining up with TRBD2. The specimen comprised PBMCs, sampled before TCRalphabeta/CD19-depleted stem cell transplant. The source of this sequence is a boy less than two years old with Wiskott-Aldrich syndrome, due to receive a stem cell transplant. CDR3 region: CASSSGLAGAETQYF. CDR3 coding DNA: TGTGCCAGCAGTTCGGGACTAGCGGGAGCAGAGACCCAGTACTTC.